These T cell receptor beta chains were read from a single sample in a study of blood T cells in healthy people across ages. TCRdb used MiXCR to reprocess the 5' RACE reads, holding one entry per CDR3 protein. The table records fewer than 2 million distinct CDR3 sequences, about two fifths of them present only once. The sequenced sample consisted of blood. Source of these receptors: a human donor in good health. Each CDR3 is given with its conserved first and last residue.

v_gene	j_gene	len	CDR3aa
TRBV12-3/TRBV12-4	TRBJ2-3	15	CASSAPGSLRGTQYF
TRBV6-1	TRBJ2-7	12	CASTQVFYEQYF
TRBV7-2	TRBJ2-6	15	CASSLLVAGANVRTF
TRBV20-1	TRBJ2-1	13	CSPRTSGQDKQFF
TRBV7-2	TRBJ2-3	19	CASSLVPSGKAWLTDTQYF
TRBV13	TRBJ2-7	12	CASSFNGEKQYF
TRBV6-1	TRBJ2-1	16	CASSEAGQGGYNEQFF
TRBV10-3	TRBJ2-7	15	CAISESRGLSYEQYF
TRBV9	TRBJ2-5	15	CASSVGAGVLETQYF
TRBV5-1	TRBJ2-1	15	CASSLGGRYQFEQFF
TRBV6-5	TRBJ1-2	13	CASSRTDSYGYTF
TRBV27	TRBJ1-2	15	CASSPIQTGGRGYTF
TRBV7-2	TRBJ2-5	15	CASSPLTGFQETQYF
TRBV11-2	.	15	CASSATTGGGGEQYF
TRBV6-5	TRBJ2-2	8	CGGGELFF
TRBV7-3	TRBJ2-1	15	CASSFRLAGANEQFF
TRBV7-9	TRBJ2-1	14	CASSPHYSIGEQFF
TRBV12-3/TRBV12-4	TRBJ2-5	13	CASTIAGGETQYF
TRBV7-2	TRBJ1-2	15	CASTLTDTVNYGYTF
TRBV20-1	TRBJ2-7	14	CSARSAGYSYEQYF
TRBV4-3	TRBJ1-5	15	CASSQGGWENQPQHF
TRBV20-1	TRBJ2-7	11	CSAQLLGEQYF
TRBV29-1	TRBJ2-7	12	CSVISVAYERYF
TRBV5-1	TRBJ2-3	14	CASTPEPRGETQYF
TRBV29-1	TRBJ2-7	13	CSVSGGQAYEQYF
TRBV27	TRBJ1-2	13	CASSLEGAEGYTF
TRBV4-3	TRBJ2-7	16	CTSSQDLGQGGYEQYF